Given below is one T cell receptor (beta chain) in context. The data were produced by immunoSEQ multiplex PCR, yet TCRdb's version contains in-frame clones alone and is incomplete. The data hold about 200,000 clones, with about 90% observed a single time. The sample comes from a study of blood T cell repertoires in COVID-19. This CDR3 region has 14 residues. V was clipped by 5 bases and J by 5 bases, with 15 bases between them. Germline V gene data show CDR1 as SEHNR and CDR2 as FQNEAQ (reference sequence). Specimen: peripheral blood. The chain carries TRBV7-9 and TRBJ1-1, with D hard to call. The clonotype was recovered from a man aged 25-40 years with acute or convalescent COVID-19. For the CDR3, the DNA is TGTGCCAGCAGCCGTCCCGGGAAAGAAACTGAAGCTTTCTTT. Amino acids: CASSRPGKETEAFF.